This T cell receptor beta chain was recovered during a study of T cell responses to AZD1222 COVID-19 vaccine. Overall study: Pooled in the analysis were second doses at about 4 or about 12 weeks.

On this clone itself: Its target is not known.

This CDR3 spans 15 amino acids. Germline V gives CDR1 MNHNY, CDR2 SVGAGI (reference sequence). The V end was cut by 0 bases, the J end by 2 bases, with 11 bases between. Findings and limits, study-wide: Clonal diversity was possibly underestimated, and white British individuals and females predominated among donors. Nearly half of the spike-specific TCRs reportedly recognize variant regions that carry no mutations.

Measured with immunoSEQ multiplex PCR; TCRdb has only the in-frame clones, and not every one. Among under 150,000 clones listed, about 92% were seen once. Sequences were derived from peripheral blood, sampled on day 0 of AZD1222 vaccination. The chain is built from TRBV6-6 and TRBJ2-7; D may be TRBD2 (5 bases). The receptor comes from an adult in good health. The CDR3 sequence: CASSYSPDGAYEQYF. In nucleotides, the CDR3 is TGTGCCAGCAGTTACTCCCCGGACGGGGCCTACGAGCAGTACTTC.